This T cell receptor beta chain was profiled in a study of OX40 agonist ivuxolimab in advanced cancers. Data came from immunoSEQ multiplex PCR; TCRdb stores just in-frame clones and leaves some out. Of about 18,000 clones listed, 75% to 90% are singletons. CDR1 and CDR2 from the germline V gene are LNHDA and SQIVND (reference sequence). The CDR3 consists of 14 residues. Between the trimmed V and J ends, which lost 3 bases and 2 bases, there was a span of 9 bases. The chain has TRBV19 and TRBJ2-3; D remains unclear. This TCR was recovered from an adult with an advanced solid tumor such as melanoma, head and neck, liver or kidney cancer. Sequencing used CD4+ or CD8+ T cells sorted from blood, obtained in a trial of the OX40 agonist ivuxolimab. The chain's CDR3 is CASSMGISTDTQYF. The CDR3 DNA reads TGTGCCAGTAGTATGGGGATCTCCACAGATACGCAGTATTTT.